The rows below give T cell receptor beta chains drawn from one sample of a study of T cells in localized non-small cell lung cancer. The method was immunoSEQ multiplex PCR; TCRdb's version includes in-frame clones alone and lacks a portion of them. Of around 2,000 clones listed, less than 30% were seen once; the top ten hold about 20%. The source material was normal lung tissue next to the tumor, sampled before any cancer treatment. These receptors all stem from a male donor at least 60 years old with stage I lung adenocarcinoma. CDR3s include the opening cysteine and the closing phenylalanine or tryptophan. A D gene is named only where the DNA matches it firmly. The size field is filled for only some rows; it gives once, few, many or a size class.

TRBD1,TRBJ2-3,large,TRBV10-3,TGTGCCATCAGTGAGTCGACAGGGGGATTGAGAGATACGCAGTATTTT,CAISESTGGLRDTQYF
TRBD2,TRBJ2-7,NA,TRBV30,TGTGCCTGGAGGGACTCTAGCGGGAGGGCCCACGAGCAGTACTTC,CAWRDSSGRAHEQYF
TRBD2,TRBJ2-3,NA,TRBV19,TGTGCCAGTAGTTTAATAACTAGCGACACAGATACGCAGTATTTT,CASSLITSDTDTQYF
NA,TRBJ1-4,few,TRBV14,TGTGCCAGCAGCCAAGGAAGGAAACTGTTTTTT,CASSQGRKLFF
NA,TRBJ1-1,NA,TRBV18,TGTGCCAGCTCACGGAACAGCTTGAACACTGAAGCTTTCTTT,CASSRNSLNTEAFF
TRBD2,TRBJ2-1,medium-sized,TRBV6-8,TGTGCCAGCAGGCTCGATCGCGGGAGTCCCGATGAGCAGTTCTTC,CASRLDRGSPDEQFF
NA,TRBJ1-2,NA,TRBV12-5,TGTGCTAGTGGTTTGGTATTAGGAGGGGCTAACTATGGCTACACCTTC,CASGLVLGGANYGYTF
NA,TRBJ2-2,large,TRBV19,TGTGCCAGTAGTTCTAAAGACAGGTTCACCGGGGAGCTGTTTTTT,CASSSKDRFTGELFF
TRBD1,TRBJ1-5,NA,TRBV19,TGTGCCAGTAGTCTAGACAGGGGAGGCAATCAGCCCCAGCATTTT,CASSLDRGGNQPQHF
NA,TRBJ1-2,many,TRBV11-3,TGTGCCAGCAGCCGATCACTGGGGGGCTGGGAGAGCTACACCTTC,CASSRSLGGWESYTF
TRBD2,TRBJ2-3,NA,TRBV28,TGTGCCAGTTCCCGCCTTTGGACTAGCGGGAGGGCCAGCACAGATACGCAGTATTTT,CASSRLWTSGRASTDTQYF
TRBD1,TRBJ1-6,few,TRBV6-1,TGTGCCAGCAGTGAAGCGTGGGCAGGGGGCCGTTCACCCCTCCACTTT,CASSEAWAGGRSPLHF
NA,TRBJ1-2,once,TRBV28,TGTGCCAGCAGTTTCCCGACTCCTAACTATGGCTACACCTTC,CASSFPTPNYGYTF
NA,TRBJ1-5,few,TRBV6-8,TGTGCCAGCAGTCCAATGCGGGGGAGGGCCGTTCAGCCCCAGCATTTT,CASSPMRGRAVQPQHF
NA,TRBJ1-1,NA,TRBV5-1,TGCGCCAGCAGCACGGACGGTCAAAACACTGAAGCTTTCTTT,CASSTDGQNTEAFF
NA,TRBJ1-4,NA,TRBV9,TGTGCCAGCAAACGCCGGACCGAGGGTGAAAAACTGTTTTTT,CASKRRTEGEKLFF
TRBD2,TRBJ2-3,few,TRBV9,TGTGCCAGCAGCGTAAAAGTAGCGGGAGGTGGACCAAGCACAGATACGCAGTATTTT,CASSVKVAGGGPSTDTQYF
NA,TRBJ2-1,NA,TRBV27,TGTGCCAGCAGCCCCCGGTCCTACAATGAGCAGTTCTTC,CASSPRSYNEQFF
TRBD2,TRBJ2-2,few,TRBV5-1,TGCGCCAGCAGCTTGGTAGGACTAGGTGACACCGGGGAGCTGTTTTTT,CASSLVGLGDTGELFF
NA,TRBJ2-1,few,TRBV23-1,TGCGCCAGCAGCCACCCGGGGGTGGATGAGCAGTTCTTC,CASSHPGVDEQFF
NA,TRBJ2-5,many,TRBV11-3,TGTGCCAGCAGCTTGGCGGCAGTCGGGGCAGAGACCCAGTACTTC,CASSLAAVGAETQYF
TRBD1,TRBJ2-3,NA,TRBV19,TGTGCCAGTAAGGGGACAGGACTTCTAATCACAGATACGCAGTATTTT,CASKGTGLLITDTQYF
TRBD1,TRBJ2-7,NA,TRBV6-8,TGTGCCAGCACTTCCGGGACAGGTCTATGGGAGCAGTACTTC,CASTSGTGLWEQYF
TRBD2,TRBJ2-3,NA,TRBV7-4,TGTGCCAGCAGCTCCGCCGGACTAGCGGAGGATACGCAGTATTTT,CASSSAGLAEDTQYF
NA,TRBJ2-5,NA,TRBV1,TGCGCCAGCAGCCAAGATAGACAGCTTCAAGAGACCCAGTACTTC,CASSQDRQLQETQYF
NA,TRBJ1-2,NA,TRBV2,TGTGCCAGCAGTGCCGGGGGCCCCGCTTATCGCTACACCTTC,CASSAGGPAYRYTF
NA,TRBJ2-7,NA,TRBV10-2,TGCGCCAGCAGTGATACTACGGGACCCTACGAGCAGTACTTC,CASSDTTGPYEQYF
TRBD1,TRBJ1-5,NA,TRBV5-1,TGCGCCAGCAGCGTAACGACAGGGGATGGACAGCCCCAGCATTTT,CASSVTTGDGQPQHF
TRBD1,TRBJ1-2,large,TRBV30,TGTGCCTGGAGTGGGACAGGGGCGAGTAACTATGGCTACACCTTC,CAWSGTGASNYGYTF
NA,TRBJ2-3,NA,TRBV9,TGTGCCAGCAGCGTAGCGGACACGACAGATACGCAGTATTTT,CASSVADTTDTQYF
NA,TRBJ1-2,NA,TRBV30,TGTGCCTGGGGATCTATCTATGGCTACACCTTC,CAWGSIYGYTF
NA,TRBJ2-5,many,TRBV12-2,TGTGCAAGTCGCTTTAACTTGGACAAAAGAGAGACCCAGTACTTC,CASRFNLDKRETQYF
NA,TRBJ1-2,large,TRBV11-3,TGTGCCAGCAGCTTGGCCGGGTTCAGTGTCGGGCCCGTTTTGAGTGGCTACACCTTC,CASSLAGFSVGPVLSGYTF
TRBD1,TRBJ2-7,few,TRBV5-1,TGCGCCAGCAGAGCCGGGACAGGAGGGTCCGAGCAGTACTTC,CASRAGTGGSEQYF
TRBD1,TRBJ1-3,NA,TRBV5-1,TGCGCCAGCAGCTTGGTAGGGGGCGCTGGAAACACCATATATTTT,CASSLVGGAGNTIYF
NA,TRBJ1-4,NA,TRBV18,TGTGCCAGCTCCCCCCAGGTTTCTGAAAAACTGTTTTTT,CASSPQVSEKLFF
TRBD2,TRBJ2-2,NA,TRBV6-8,TGTGCCAGCAGTTACGGAGCGGGAGTCGTCACCGGGGAGCTGTTTTTT,CASSYGAGVVTGELFF
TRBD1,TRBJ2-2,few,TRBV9,TGTGCCAGCAGCCCCGGACAGGCCGGGGAGCTGTTTTTT,CASSPGQAGELFF